The sequence of this TCR beta chain was determined in a study of vaccination and CD4 T cells after COVID-19. Study in general: Each person enrolled got two BNT162b2 or mRNA-1273 vaccine doses. Control wells got either CEFX epitopes, HIV-1 Nef peptides, or no peptide at all.

The treatment is: approximately 9-day PBMC culture with coronavirus spike peptide pools or control peptides (ViraFEST assay). Each of days 3 and 7 saw half the medium replaced by fresh IL-2 medium. On this clonotype itself: Its cognate antigen is unknown.

The CDR3 covers 13 residues. The trim removed 12 bases at V and 4 bases at J, leaving 7 bases unmatched. Germline assignment: CDR1 KGHDR and CDR2 SFDVKD. The assay that was used to sequence DNA from cultured CD4+ T cells was the Oncomine TCR Beta short-read assay. After culture, CD4+ T cells served as the source for genomic DNA extraction. TCRdb itself ran the PCR reads through MiXCR, one entry per CDR3 protein. Among 8,500 to 10,000 distinct CDR3 sequences, roughly 50% were seen once, and the ten largest hold around 7.6%. The receptor was isolated from a human donor who had recovered from COVID-19. Input material: CD4+ T cells from blood, cultured in vitro. This sequence joins TRBV24-1 and TRBJ2-1, with 8 bases identical to TRBD1. CDR3 bases: TGTGCCGTACAGGGGGTTTTGTACAATGAGCAGTTCTTC. This sequence encodes CAVQGVLYNEQFF.